This TCR beta chain originates from a study of cytotoxic CD8 clonotypes in ibrutinib-treated CLL. The CDR3 runs to 18 residues. Per germline, CDR1 SQVTM and CDR2 ANQGSEA. Between the trimmed V and J ends, which lost 6 bases and 0 bases, there was a span of 24 bases. Sequencing was performed with immunoSEQ multiplex PCR; in TCRdb, only in-frame clones are kept and a portion is missing. The sample gives a few hundred thousand clones, 70% to 80% of which show up once; roughly 6.3% is in the top ten. This receptor was obtained from a human donor with chronic lymphocytic leukemia. The chain couples TRBV29-1 to TRBJ2-1, with D tentatively TRBD1 or TRBD2 (5 bases each). This material consisted of PBMCs, taken before ibrutinib treatment. The CDR3 loop reads CSVSSLGVVRISYNEQFF. The CDR3 region has the DNA TGCAGCGTATCATCTCTGGGGGTAGTACGAATCTCCTACAATGAGCAGTTCTTC.